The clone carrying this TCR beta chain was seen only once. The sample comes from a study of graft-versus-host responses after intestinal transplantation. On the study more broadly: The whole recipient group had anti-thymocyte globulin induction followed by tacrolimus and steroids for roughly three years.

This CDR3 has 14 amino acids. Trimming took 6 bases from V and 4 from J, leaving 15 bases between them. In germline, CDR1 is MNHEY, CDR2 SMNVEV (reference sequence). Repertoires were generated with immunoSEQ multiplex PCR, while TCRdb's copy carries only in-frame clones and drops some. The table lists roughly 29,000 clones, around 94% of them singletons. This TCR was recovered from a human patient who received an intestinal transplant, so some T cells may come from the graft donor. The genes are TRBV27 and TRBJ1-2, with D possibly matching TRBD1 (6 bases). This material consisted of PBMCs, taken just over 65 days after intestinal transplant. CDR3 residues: CASSFRRGGYGYTF. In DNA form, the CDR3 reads TGTGCCAGCAGCTTTCGGAGGGGGGGCTATGGCTACACCTTC.